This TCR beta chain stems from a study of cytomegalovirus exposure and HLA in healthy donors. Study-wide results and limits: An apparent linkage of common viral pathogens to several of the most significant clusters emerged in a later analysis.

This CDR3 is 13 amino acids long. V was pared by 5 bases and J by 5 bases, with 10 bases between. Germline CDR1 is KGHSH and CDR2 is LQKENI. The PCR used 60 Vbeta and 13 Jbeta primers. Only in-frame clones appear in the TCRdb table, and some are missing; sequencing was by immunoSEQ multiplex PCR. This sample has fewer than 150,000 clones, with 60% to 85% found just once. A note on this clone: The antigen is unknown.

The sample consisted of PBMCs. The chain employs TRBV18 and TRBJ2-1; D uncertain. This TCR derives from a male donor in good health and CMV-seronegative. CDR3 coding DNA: TGTGCCAGCTCATCGTCTATCAACAATGAGCAGTTCTTC. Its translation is CASSSSINNEQFF.